This T cell receptor (beta chain) is from a study of cytomegalovirus exposure and HLA in healthy donors. The CDR3 covers 18 residues. CDR1 LGHNA and CDR2 YNFKEQ come from the germline V gene. V lost 0 bases to trimming and J lost 4 bases, with 21 bases between them. PCR primers comprised 60 Vbeta and 13 Jbeta primers. The table came from immunoSEQ multiplex PCR; TCRdb's copy has only in-frame clones and leaves some out. This table has some 100,000 clones, about 80% appearing once. The receptor was isolated from a female donor in good health and CMV-seronegative. The chain employs TRBV4-2 and TRBJ1-2, with D perhaps matching TRBD1 (5 bases). The specimen sequenced was PBMCs. In DNA form, the CDR3 reads TGTGCCAGCAGCCAAGATCTTGGGGCGCCTAACGGGGGCTATGGCTACACCTTC. As protein: CASSQDLGAPNGGYGYTF.